This T cell receptor (beta chain) was documented in a study of T cell responses to AZD1222 COVID-19 vaccine. Overall study results and limits: The reported proportion of spike-specific TCRs targeting unmutated variant regions was nearly half.

With regard to this clone: Its matching antigen is unknown.

Sequencing used immunoSEQ multiplex PCR; TCRdb keeps in-frame clones, though not all of them. The data show under 130,000 clones, around 94% seen once. The sample here was peripheral blood, taken on day 0 of AZD1222 vaccination. The sequence came from an adult in good health.

CDR3 in DNA: TGTGCCTATGTTAGGCAGGCCCTTAAAGCGAGCACTGAAGCTTTCTTT. Its protein is CAYVRQALKASTEAFF. The chain combines TRBV30 with TRBJ1-1; D remains unclear. This CDR3 spans 16 amino acids. The ends were cut back, 7 bases at V and 4 bases at J, with 25 bases in the middle. Germline CDR1 and CDR2: GTSNPN and SVGIG (reference sequence).